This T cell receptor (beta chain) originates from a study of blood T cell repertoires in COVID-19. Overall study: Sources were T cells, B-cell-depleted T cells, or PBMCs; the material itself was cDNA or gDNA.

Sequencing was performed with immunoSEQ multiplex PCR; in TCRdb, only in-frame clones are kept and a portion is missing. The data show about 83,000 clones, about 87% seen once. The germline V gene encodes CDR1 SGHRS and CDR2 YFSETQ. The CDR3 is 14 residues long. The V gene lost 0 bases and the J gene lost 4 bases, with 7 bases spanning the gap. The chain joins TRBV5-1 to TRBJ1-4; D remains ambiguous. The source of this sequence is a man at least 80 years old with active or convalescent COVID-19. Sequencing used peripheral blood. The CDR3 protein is CASSLDTSNEKLFF. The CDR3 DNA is TGCGCCAGCAGCTTGGACACCAGTAATGAAAAACTGTTTTTT.